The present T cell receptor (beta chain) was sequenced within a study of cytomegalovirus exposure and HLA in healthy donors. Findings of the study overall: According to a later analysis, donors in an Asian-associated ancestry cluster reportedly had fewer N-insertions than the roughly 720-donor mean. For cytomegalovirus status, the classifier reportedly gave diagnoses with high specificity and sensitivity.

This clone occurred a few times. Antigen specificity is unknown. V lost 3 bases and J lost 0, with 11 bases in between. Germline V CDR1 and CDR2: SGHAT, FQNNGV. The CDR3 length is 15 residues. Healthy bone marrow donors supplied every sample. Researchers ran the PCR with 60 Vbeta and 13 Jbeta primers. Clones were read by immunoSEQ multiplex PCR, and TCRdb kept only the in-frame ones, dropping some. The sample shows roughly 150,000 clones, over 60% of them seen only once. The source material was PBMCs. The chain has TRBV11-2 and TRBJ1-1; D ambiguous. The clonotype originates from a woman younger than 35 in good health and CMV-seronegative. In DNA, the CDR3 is TGTGCCAGCAGCTTCACTTCAGGCCTGAACACTGAAGCTTTCTTT. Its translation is CASSFTSGLNTEAFF.